What follows describes a single TCR beta chain. What it binds is unknown. Amplification used 60 Vbeta primers and 13 Jbeta primers. Here immunoSEQ multiplex PCR was the method, and the copy in TCRdb shows in-frame clones only, minus some. The sample yields tens of thousands of clones, roughly 74% seen once. Participants comprised healthy donors of bone marrow. Each donor was nominally healthy when sampled (though unrecorded immune exposures were likely). Germline CDR1 and CDR2: MDHEN and SYDVKM. This CDR3 has 13 amino acids. Between the trimmed V and J ends, which lost 2 bases and 8 bases, there was a span of 12 bases. This specimen comes from a study of cytomegalovirus exposure and HLA in healthy donors. The study's findings and limits: It was reportedly the case that the classifier diagnosed cytomegalovirus status with high specificity and sensitivity. As a later analysis revealed, the rate of TCR association differed by HLA locus, with DRB1 most and HLA-C fewest.

The gene calls are TRBV28 and TRBJ1-1; D is unclear. This clonotype was obtained from a woman in her fifties or sixties in good health and CMV-seropositive. Sequenced input: PBMCs. The CDR3 loop is CASSLEAPVEAFF. The DNA for the CDR3 is TGTGCCAGCAGTTTAGAGGCTCCGGTAGAAGCTTTCTTT.